A selection of T cell receptor beta chains follows, all from one sample in a study of cytomegalovirus exposure and HLA in healthy donors. Profiled with immunoSEQ multiplex PCR; TCRdb holds only in-frame clones, not every one. The data contain 100,000 to 150,000 clones, around 80% of them singletons. The material sequenced was PBMCs. All receptors derive from a female donor in good health and CMV-seronegative. CDR3s leave out the opening cysteine and the closing phenylalanine or tryptophan. The order of the fields is V gene, J gene, CDR3 protein.

v_call: TRBV29-1
j_call: TRBJ2-7
cdr3_aa: SVSGTSYEQY

v_call: TRBV6-5
j_call: TRBJ1-1
cdr3_aa: ASMGQGAWVTEAF

v_call: TRBV5-1
j_call: TRBJ1-4
cdr3_aa: ASSLTGVLGEKLF

v_call: TRBV2
j_call: TRBJ1-4
cdr3_aa: ASRQRGGVEKLF

v_call: TRBV5-6
j_call: TRBJ1-1
cdr3_aa: ASSLGVMNTEAF

v_call: TRBV5-6
j_call: TRBJ1-1
cdr3_aa: ASSRGGEAF

v_call: TRBV18
j_call: TRBJ1-4
cdr3_aa: ASSPRQGSNEKLF

v_call: TRBV28
j_call: TRBJ2-7
cdr3_aa: ASRGTGSVSSYEQY

v_call: TRBV11-2
j_call: TRBJ2-5
cdr3_aa: ASSVGTSGSLVETQY

v_call: TRBV5-1
j_call: TRBJ2-5
cdr3_aa: ASSSGQGIGQETQY

v_call: TRBV25-1
j_call: TRBJ2-7
cdr3_aa: ASRTGQGGNEQY

v_call: TRBV5-1
j_call: TRBJ1-4
cdr3_aa: ASSLLGGANEKLF

v_call: TRBV7-6
j_call: TRBJ2-1
cdr3_aa: ASSLSGGAYNEQF